The 30 T cell receptor beta chains given below trace back to one sample, sequenced in a study of T cell responses to AZD1222 COVID-19 vaccine. Data came from immunoSEQ multiplex PCR; TCRdb stores just in-frame clones and leaves some out. Here the sample spans under 200,000 clones, 87% being singletons. The specimen was peripheral blood, collected on day 0 of MenACWY control vaccination. The origin of the receptors is an adult in good health.

This rearrangement joins TRBV6-4 to TRBJ2-5; no reliable D call. The ends were cut back, 0 bases at V and 6 bases at J, with 5 bases in the middle. The CDR3 runs 12 residues. Germline V gene data show CDR1 as MRHNA and CDR2 as SNTAGT. This chain's CDR3 is CASSDSIKTQYF. CDR3 bases: TGTGCCAGCAGTGACTCGATAAAGACCCAGTACTTC.

This clone was picked up one time. The V call is TRBV28, the J call TRBJ2-5, with D unresolved. Germline CDR1 reads MDHEN; CDR2 reads SYDVKM. Deletions cut 2 bases from V and 2 bases from J, with 6 bases between. CDR3 length: 13 amino acids. CDR3 bases: TGTGCCAGCAGTTTAAAGGTACAAGAGACCCAGTACTTC. It specifies CASSLKVQETQYF.

The chain couples TRBV7-2 to TRBJ2-7, with TRBD2 matching over 7 bases. J was trimmed by 6 bases and V by 1 base; bases with no gene match: 12. The CDR3 totals 16 residues. From germline, CDR1 is SGHTA and CDR2 FQGNSA. CDR3 DNA: TGTGCCAGCAGCTTAGAGGGGAGGGGACCCCTAGGCGAGCAGTACTTC. Translated, it gives CASSLEGRGPLGEQYF.

The V call is TRBV12-2, the J call TRBJ2-1; the D call in the table, TRBD2, was not verified against the DNA. TRBV12-2 is tagged as a pseudogene. The CDR3 contains 11 residues. CDR3 sequence (DNA): TGTGCAAGTCGCCCGTATTATGAGCAGTTCTTC. Its protein product is CASRPYYEQFF.

This clone was counted once. The rearrangement uses TRBV30 and TRBJ2-7, with D hard to call. V was clipped by 0 bases and J by 3 bases, with 9 bases between them. CDR3 length: 13 amino acids. Germline loops: CDR1 GTSNPN, CDR2 SVGIG (reference sequence). The CDR3 region has the DNA TGTGCCTGGAGTGTCGGGCTAGACTACGAGCAGTACTTC. Protein sequence: CAWSVGLDYEQYF.

The chain couples TRBV6-5 to TRBJ1-2; D gene ambiguous. The CDR3 sequence is 14 residues long. The V end lost 0 bases, the J end lost 6 bases, and 11 bases lay between the germline ends. CDR1 and CDR2 (germline): MNHEY, SVGAGI. CDR3 in DNA: TGTGCCAGCAGTTACTCGAGAAGGACGGATGGCTACACCTTC. Translated: CASSYSRRTDGYTF.

The chain links TRBV5-1 to TRBJ2-3, with 8 bases that match TRBD2. The V segment lost 7 bases and the J segment 7 bases; nucleotides outside the gene matches: 11. Germline V gene sequence: CDR1 SGHRS, CDR2 YFSETQ. This CDR3 comprises 14 residues. CDR3 amino acids: CASCTAGVGNTQYF. DNA for the CDR3: TGCGCCAGCTGTACAGCGGGGGTCGGGAATACGCAGTATTTT.

The chain joins TRBV7-9 to TRBJ1-4; D is perhaps TRBD1 (5 bases). Trimming removed 4 bases from V and 6 bases from J, with 12 bases in between. Looked up from germline, CDR1 is SEHNR and CDR2 is FQNEAQ (reference sequence). The CDR3 has 14 amino acids. DNA of the CDR3: TGTGCCAGCAGCTCCGCACAGGTCTATGAAAAACTGTTTTTT. Its translation is CASSSAQVYEKLFF.

The chain recombines TRBV28 with TRBJ1-5; no clear D gene. Germline V lookup: CDR1 MDHEN, CDR2 SYDVKM. V was pared by 6 bases and J by 10 bases, with 19 bases between. This CDR3 has 14 residues. This CDR3 is CASSTGLQNRPQHF. CDR3 DNA: TGTGCCAGCAGCACCGGGCTACAGAATAGACCCCAGCATTTT.

The V and J genes are TRBV28 and TRBJ2-1; possibly TRBD2 for D (5 bases). The CDR3 is made up of 14 amino acids. The V end lost 10 bases, the J end lost 5 bases, and 18 bases lay between the germline ends. From germline, CDR1 is MDHEN and CDR2 SYDVKM. CDR3 in DNA: TGTGCCACCCAGTCAGCGGTAACTCACAATGAGCAGTTCTTC. Protein sequence: CATQSAVTHNEQFF.

V gene TRBV4-2 combines with J gene TRBJ1-1, with TRBD1 as a possible D gene (6 bases). CDR3 length: 16 residues. V gave up 0 bases and J gave up 0 bases, with 11 bases separating them. Germline V gives CDR1 LGHNA, CDR2 YNFKEQ. This chain's CDR3 is CASSQENAGVNTEAFF. For the CDR3, the DNA is TGTGCCAGCAGCCAAGAGAACGCAGGGGTGAACACTGAAGCTTTCTTT.

The chain's CDR3 is CASTFGFSYEQYF. CDR3 sequence (DNA): TGTGCCAGCACGTTTGGTTTTTCATACGAGCAGTACTTC. The genes are TRBV6-5 and TRBJ2-7, with D unresolved. The CDR3 sequence is 13 residues long. The V end was cut by 7 bases, the J end by 4 bases, with 14 bases between. Germline CDR1 and CDR2: MNHEY and SVGAGI.

V is TRBV7-2 and J is TRBJ2-5; TRBD2 might be the D (5 bases). Germline V gene lookup returns CDR1 SGHTA and CDR2 FQGNSA. The CDR3 is 14 residues long. V was shortened by 6 bases and J by 5 bases, with 16 bases between the two germline ends. CDR3 sequence reads: CASRDPYAGETQYF. The CDR3 region has the DNA TGTGCCAGCAGGGACCCTTACGCGGGTGAGACCCAGTACTTC. Full variable domain (rest looked up from reference TRBV7-2 and TRBJ2-5): GAGVSQSPSNKVTEKGKDVELRCDPISGHTALYWYRQSLGQGLEFLIYFQGNSAPDKSGLPSDRFSAERTGGSVSTLTIQRTQQEDSAVYLCASRDPYAGETQYFGPGTRLLVL.

The rearrangement uses TRBV7-9 and TRBJ2-7, with 9 nucleotides matching TRBD1. The CDR3 has 15 amino acids. Trimming took 5 bases from V and 3 from J; bases not matched to a gene: 8. Germline CDR1 is SEHNR and CDR2 is FQNEAQ (reference sequence). In DNA form, the CDR3 reads TGTGCCAGCAGCCCCTCCGGGACAGGGAACTACGAGCAGTACTTC. Its translation is CASSPSGTGNYEQYF.

The rearrangement links TRBV19 to TRBJ1-2, with a weak D call TRBD1 (5 bases). Per germline, CDR1 LNHDA and CDR2 SQIVND (reference sequence). This CDR3 is built from 13 residues. V lost 7 bases and J 8 bases, leaving 17 bases between the germline ends. CDR3 residues: CASNPGHAGGYTF. The CDR3 bases are TGTGCCAGTAACCCTGGACACGCCGGAGGCTACACCTTC.

The chain has TRBV3-1 (or the pseudogene TRBV3-2) and TRBJ2-7; no clear D gene. Germline CDR1 is LGHDT and CDR2 is YNNKEL (reference sequence). The CDR3 spans 16 residues. V was cut by 0 bases and J by 4 bases, with 16 bases left in between. The chain's CDR3 is CASSQELYNSPYEQYF. CDR3 nucleotides: TGTGCCAGCAGCCAAGAGCTATACAACTCGCCTTACGAGCAGTACTTC.

The rearrangement joins TRBV6-5 to TRBJ2-1; maybe TRBD1 (6 bases). Between the trimmed V and J ends, which lost 7 bases and 4 bases, there was a span of 11 bases. This CDR3 is built from 13 residues. In germline, CDR1 is MNHEY, CDR2 SVGAGI. The CDR3 nucleotides read TGTGCCAGCAACTACAGGGAGTACAATGAGCAGTTCTTC. Its protein product is CASNYREYNEQFF.

The V gene is TRBV6-2 or TRBV6-3, the J gene TRBJ2-7; 11 bases align to TRBD2. Germline values: CDR1 MNHEY, CDR2 SVGEGT. Germline trimming cut 4 bases from V and 4 bases from J; bases unmatched to any gene: 9. The CDR3 totals 16 residues. For the CDR3, the DNA is TGTGCCAGCAGTTCCACTAGGACTAGCGGGCAGTACGAGCAGTACTTC. Its translation is CASSSTRTSGQYEQYF.

This sequence joins TRBV5-6 and TRBJ1-3; D may be TRBD1 (5 bases). Germline CDR1 is SGHDT and CDR2 is YYEEEE. The CDR3 consists of 15 residues. The ends were cut back, 6 bases at V and 2 bases at J, with 15 bases in the middle. CDR3 sequence: CASTPRARAGNTIYF. CDR3 DNA sequence: TGTGCCAGCACCCCGAGGGCCAGGGCTGGAAACACCATATATTTT.

The chain employs TRBV18 and TRBJ2-7; a weak D match, TRBD1 (6 bases). The CDR3 consists of 13 residues. V was cut by 5 bases and J by 4 bases, with 12 bases left in between. Per germline, CDR1 KGHSH and CDR2 LQKENI. The CDR3 protein is CASSKTGLYEQYF. The CDR3, as DNA: TGTGCCAGCTCAAAGACAGGTTTATACGAGCAGTACTTC.

The V gene is TRBV6-2 or TRBV6-3, the J gene TRBJ1-1; TRBD1 is a possible D gene (6 bases). The CDR3 contains 21 residues. V was cut by 0 bases and J by 4 bases, with 30 bases left in between. Germline-derived CDR1 and CDR2 are MNHEY and SVGEGT. The CDR3 spells CASSYSPLEWTDLRRGTEAFF. The CDR3 coding sequence is TGTGCCAGCAGTTACTCTCCCTTGGAGTGGACAGACCTTAGGAGGGGCACTGAAGCTTTCTTT.

The rearrangement links TRBV27 to TRBJ2-7, with D perhaps TRBD1 or TRBD2 (5 bases each). This CDR3 contains 15 residues. CDR1 and CDR2 from the germline V gene are MNHEY and SMNVEV (reference sequence). Deletions cut 4 bases from V and 1 base from J, with 14 bases between. CDR3 residues: CASSSQGPPSYEQYF. In nucleotides, the CDR3 is TGTGCCAGCAGTTCCCAGGGACCTCCATCCTACGAGCAGTACTTC.

The chain recombines TRBV7-9 with TRBJ1-5; D not certain. Trimming shortened V by 2 bases and J by 4 bases, and 6 bases separated the two germline ends. Germline V lookup: CDR1 SEHNR, CDR2 FQNEAQ (reference sequence). The CDR3 contains 13 residues. DNA of the CDR3: TGTGCCAGCAGCTTAAATTGGAATCAGCCCCAGCATTTT. It encodes CASSLNWNQPQHF.

The J gene is TRBJ2-1, the V gene TRBV10-2, with D possibly being TRBD2 (6 bases). Germline V lookup: CDR1 WSHSY, CDR2 SAAADI. The CDR3 runs 16 residues. V was pared by 10 bases and J by 0 bases, with 19 bases between. CDR3 sequence (DNA): TGCGCCACCGCTAAGCGGGCTTGGAGCTCCTACAATGAGCAGTTCTTC. Translated, it gives CATAKRAWSSYNEQFF.

V is TRBV7-9 and J is TRBJ1-2; 12 bases are a match to TRBD1. From germline, CDR1 is SEHNR and CDR2 FQNEAQ (reference sequence). The CDR3 loop spans 16 amino acids. V was clipped by 0 bases and J by 4 bases; unmatched bases: 3. CDR3 coding DNA: TGTGCCAGCAGCTTAGCGGGACAGGGGGCCAGCTATGGCTACACCTTC. Its translation: CASSLAGQGASYGYTF. The full variable domain, rest sourced from reference TRBV7-9 and TRBJ1-2, is DTGVSQNPRHKITKRGQNVTFRCDPISEHNRLYWYRQTLGQGPEFLTYFQNEAQLEKSRLLSDRFSAERPKGSFSTLEIQRTEQGDSAMYLCASSLAGQGASYGYTFGSGTRLTVV.

This clone came up once. V is TRBV30 and J is TRBJ1-2, with 7 bases fitting TRBD1. V shed 3 bases and J 1 base; nucleotides not matched to a gene: 8. Germline values: CDR1 GTSNPN, CDR2 SVGIG (reference sequence). This CDR3 has 15 residues. The CDR3 region is CAWRGLDRDNYGYTF. Written as DNA, the CDR3 is TGTGCCTGGAGAGGATTAGACAGGGATAACTATGGCTACACCTTC.

The gene calls are TRBV9 and TRBJ1-3; weak D call: TRBD1 (5 bases). The CDR3 has 12 amino acids. The germline gives CDR1 SGDLS, CDR2 YYNGEE. The germline V and J ends were trimmed by 7 bases and 10 bases, with 15 bases remaining between them. CDR3 coding DNA: TGTGCCAGCCGGGGCGGAGGAACGACCATATATTTT. This codes for CASRGGGTTIYF.

The rearrangement links TRBV28 to TRBJ2-3; 12 bases map to TRBD2. The CDR3 covers 17 residues. V shed 6 bases, J shed 2 bases, and the junction held 9 bases outside the gene matches. CDR1 and CDR2 from the germline V gene are MDHEN and SYDVKM. CDR3 nucleotides: TGTGCCAGCAGATTCGGGACTAGCGGGTCCTACACAGATACGCAGTATTTT. Protein: CASRFGTSGSYTDTQYF. Together with reference TRBV28 and TRBJ2-3, the CDR3 gives the full variable domain: DVKVTQSSRYLVKRTGEKVFLECVQDMDHENMFWYRQDPGLGLRLIYFSYDVKMKEKGDIPEGYSVSREKKERFSLILESASTNQTSMYLCASRFGTSGSYTDTQYFGPGTRLTVL.

The chain has TRBV2 and TRBJ1-6; 7 bases are shared with TRBD1. The CDR3 is 15 residues long. Germline values: CDR1 SNHLY, CDR2 FYNNEI. Losses at the gene ends were 5 bases for V and 4 bases for J; bases not matched to a gene: 5. CDR3 nucleotide sequence: TGTGCCAGCAGTTCCGGGACAGATTATAATTCACCCCTCCACTTT. Protein: CASSSGTDYNSPLHF. Using reference TRBV2 and TRBJ1-6 for the parts outside the CDR3, the full variable domain is EPEVTQTPSHQVTQMGQEVILRCVPISNHLYFYWYRQILGQKVEFLVSFYNNEISEKSEIFDDQFSVERPDGSNFTLKIRSTKLEDSAMYFCASSSGTDYNSPLHFGNGTRLTVT.

The V and J genes are TRBV7-9 and TRBJ2-7, with a possible D match to TRBD2 (5 bases). The V gene lost 1 base and the J gene lost 2 bases, with 9 bases spanning the gap. In germline, CDR1 is SEHNR, CDR2 FQNEAQ (reference sequence). The CDR3 is 14 amino acids. The CDR3 reads CASSLDGKPYEQYF. The CDR3 bases are TGTGCCAGCAGCTTAGACGGGAAGCCCTACGAGCAGTACTTC.